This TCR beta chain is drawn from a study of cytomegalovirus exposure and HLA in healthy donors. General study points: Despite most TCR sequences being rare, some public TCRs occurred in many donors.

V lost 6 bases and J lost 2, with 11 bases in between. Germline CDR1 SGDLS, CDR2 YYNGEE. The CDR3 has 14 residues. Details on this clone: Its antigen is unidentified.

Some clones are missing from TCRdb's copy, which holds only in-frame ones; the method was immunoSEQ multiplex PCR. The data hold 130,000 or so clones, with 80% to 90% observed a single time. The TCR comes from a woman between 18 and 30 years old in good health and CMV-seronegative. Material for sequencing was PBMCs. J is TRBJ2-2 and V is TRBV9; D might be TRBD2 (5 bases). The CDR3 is CASNPGKNTGELFF. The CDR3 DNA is TGTGCCAGCAACCCCGGGAAAAACACCGGGGAGCTGTTTTTT.